The entry that follows covers one TCR beta chain sequence. Antigen: not known. The data belong to a study of cytomegalovirus exposure and HLA in healthy donors. The wider study: Of more than 350 genotyped donors, approximately 84% clustered with self-reported Caucasian donors. Whole-study results and caveats: Apparent HLA restriction characterized most CMV-associated TCR beta chains in a later analysis.

It was with 60 Vbeta and 13 Jbeta primers that the PCR ran. Authors' methods: Around 11 million of some 80 million unique TCR beta chains were shared, per a later count. Generated by immunoSEQ multiplex PCR, the TCRdb table keeps only in-frame clones and is missing some. That table supplies the V and J calls and clone size; D and trimming were determined from the DNA. The sample has some 220,000 clones, approximately 90% seen once; the top ten hold about 1%. The CDR3 covers 16 residues. J was trimmed by 5 bases and V by 5 bases; bases with no gene match: 13. Germline values: CDR1 SGHAT, CDR2 FQDESV (reference sequence).

The chain recombines TRBV11-1 with TRBJ1-1; TRBD1 matches 8 bases. Sequencing was carried out using PBMCs. This TCR was recovered from a woman between 18 and 30 years old in good health and CMV-seronegative. The chain's CDR3 is CASSLLPAGGRTEAFF. The CDR3 nucleotides are TGTGCCAGCAGCCTCCTCCCGGCAGGGGGCCGAACTGAAGCTTTCTTT.